The 2 T cell receptor beta chains below all came from one sample that was sequenced in a study of regulatory T cells in long-lasting Graves disease. The TCR beta library used iRepertoire HTBI primers with Arm-PCR amplification of CDR3. Using its own MiXCR run on the multiplex PCR reads, TCRdb lists one record per CDR3 protein. Of around 250,000 distinct CDR3 sequences in the sample, about 18% were seen once. Time point noted: newly diagnosed GD, antithyroid drugs for less than 3 months. Following extraction of RNA from PBMCs, that RNA was used to make the TCR library. These data were also filed under a second study, of T cells in Graves' hyperthyroidism and ophthalmopathy.

Material: peripheral blood mononuclear cells (PBMCs), obtained at new diagnosis, from a patient treated with antithyroid drugs. Receptors originate from a woman in her twenties or thirties with Graves disease.

This clonotype occurred a few times. V is TRBV7-2 and J is TRBJ2-2; D could derive from TRBD1 or TRBD2 (5 bases each). The V end lost 5 bases, the J end lost 4 bases, and 14 bases lay between the germline ends. This CDR3 is built from 15 residues. Germline V CDR1 and CDR2: SGHTA, FQGNSA. CDR3: CASSVPRDGTGELFF. The CDR3 DNA is TGTGCCAGCAGCGTTCCCCGGGACGGCACCGGGGAGCTGTTTTTT.

The chain joins TRBV7-2 to TRBJ2-7; D is uncertain. This CDR3 spans 13 amino acids. Per the germline V gene, CDR1 is SGHTA and CDR2 is FQGNSA. Trimming took off 0 bases at V and 2 bases at J, with 5 bases between the two ends. The DNA of the CDR3 is TGTGCCAGCAGCTTAGCGCTGGCCTACGAGCAGTACTTC. Amino acid sequence: CASSLALAYEQYF. Based on the CDR3 plus reference TRBV7-2 and TRBJ2-7, the full variable domain is GAGVSQSPSNKVTEKGKDVELRCDPISGHTALYWYRQSLGQGLEFLIYFQGNSAPDKSGLPSDRFSAERTGGSVSTLTIQRTQQEDSAVYLCASSLALAYEQYFGPGTRLTVT.